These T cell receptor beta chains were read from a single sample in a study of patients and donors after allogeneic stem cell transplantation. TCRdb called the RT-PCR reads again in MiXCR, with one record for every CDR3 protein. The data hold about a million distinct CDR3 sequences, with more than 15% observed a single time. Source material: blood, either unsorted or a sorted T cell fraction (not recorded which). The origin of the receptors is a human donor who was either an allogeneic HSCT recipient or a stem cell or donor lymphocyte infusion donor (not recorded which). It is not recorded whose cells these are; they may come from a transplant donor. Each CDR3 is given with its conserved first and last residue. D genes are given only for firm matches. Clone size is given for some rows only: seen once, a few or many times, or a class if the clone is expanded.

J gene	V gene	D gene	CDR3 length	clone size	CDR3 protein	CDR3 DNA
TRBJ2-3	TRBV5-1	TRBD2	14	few	CASSRRELVDTQYF	TGCGCCAGCAGCCGGCGGGAGCTGGTCGATACGCAGTATTTT
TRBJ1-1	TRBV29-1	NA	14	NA	CSVRAPLSNTEAFF	TGCAGCGTCCGGGCCCCTCTCTCGAACACTGAAGCTTTCTTT
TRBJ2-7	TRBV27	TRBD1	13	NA	CASSFRQGGEQYF	TGTGCCAGCAGTTTCCGACAGGGCGGCGAGCAGTACTTC
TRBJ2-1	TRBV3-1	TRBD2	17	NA	CASSQMGLADSYNEQFF	TGTGCCAGCAGCCAAATGGGACTAGCGGACTCCTACAATGAGCAGTTCTTC
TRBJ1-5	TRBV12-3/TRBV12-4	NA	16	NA	CASNLGGRRSNQPQHF	TGTGCCAGCAACCTGGGGGGGCGGAGGAGCAATCAGCCCCAGCATTTT
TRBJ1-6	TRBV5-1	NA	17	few	CASSLGKGSSYNSPLHF	TGCGCCAGCAGCTTGGGAAAGGGAAGCTCCTATAATTCACCCCTCCACTTT
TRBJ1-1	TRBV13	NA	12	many	CASHIQGTEAFF	TGTGCCAGCCACATCCAGGGAACTGAAGCTTTCTTT
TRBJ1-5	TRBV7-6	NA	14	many	CASSTHQGSGPQHF	TGTGCCAGCAGTACTCATCAGGGGAGTGGGCCCCAGCATTTT
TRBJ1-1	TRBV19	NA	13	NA	CASSTSVNTEAFF	TGTGCCAGTAGTACATCGGTGAACACTGAAGCTTTCTTT
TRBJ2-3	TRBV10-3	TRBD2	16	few	CAISGGAGGSVDTQYF	TGTGCCATCAGTGGGGGAGCGGGGGGTTCCGTGGATACGCAGTATTTT
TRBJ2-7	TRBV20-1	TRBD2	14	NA	CSAVSGGPTYEQYF	TGCAGTGCAGTAAGCGGGGGGCCTACCTACGAGCAGTACTTC
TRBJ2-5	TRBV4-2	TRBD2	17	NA	CASSHVQRGGRGETQYF	TGTGCCAGCAGCCACGTTCAGCGGGGGGGCCGAGGAGAGACCCAGTACTTC
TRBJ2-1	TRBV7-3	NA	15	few	CASSLGGTLYNEQFF	TGTGCCAGCAGCTTGGGGGGAACGCTCTACAATGAGCAGTTCTTC
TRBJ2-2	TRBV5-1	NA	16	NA	CASSSISTSNTGELFF	TGCGCCAGCAGCTCGATATCAACTTCAAACACCGGGGAGCTGTTTTTT
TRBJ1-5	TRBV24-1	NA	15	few	CATSDPGTSGQPQHF	TGTGCCACCAGTGACCCCGGGACATCTGGTCAGCCCCAGCATTTT
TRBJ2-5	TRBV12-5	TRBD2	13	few	CASGLVPGGTQYF	TGTGCTAGTGGTTTGGTACCGGGGGGGACCCAGTACTTC
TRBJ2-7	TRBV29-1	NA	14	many	CSVGWGSKSYEQYF	TGCAGCGTTGGTTGGGGATCTAAATCCTACGAGCAGTACTTC
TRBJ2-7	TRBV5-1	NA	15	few	CASGLLVGGSYEQYF	TGCGCCAGCGGCTTGCTTGTCGGAGGCTCCTACGAGCAGTACTTC
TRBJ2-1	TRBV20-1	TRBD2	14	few	CSAPGTSSYNEQFF	TGCAGTGCTCCAGGGACTAGCTCCTACAATGAGCAGTTCTTC
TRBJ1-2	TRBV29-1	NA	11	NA	CSVGKDTGYTF	TGCAGCGTTGGAAAGGACACTGGCTACACCTTC
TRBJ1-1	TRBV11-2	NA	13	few	CASSFLSGTEAFF	TGTGCCAGCAGCTTCCTTTCGGGCACAGAAGCTTTCTTT
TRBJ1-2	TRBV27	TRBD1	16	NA	CASSFRDRGRNYGYTF	TGTGCCAGCAGTTTTCGGGACAGGGGCCGGAACTATGGCTACACCTTC